The 28 T cell receptor beta chains listed next were all sequenced from one sample in a study of regulatory T cells in long-lasting Graves disease. Through Arm-PCR of CDR3 regions and iRepertoire HTBI primers, TCR beta libraries were built. Via MiXCR, TCRdb re-called the multiplex PCR reads, giving one row per CDR3 protein. The sample lists 400,000 to 500,000 distinct CDR3 sequences, around 20% seen once, with roughly 13% in the top ten. Sample time point: persistent/refractory GD, antithyroid drugs over 5 years with positive TRAb. Isolated PBMC RNA provided the starting material for the TCR library. Source: peripheral blood mononuclear cells (PBMCs), taken when the disease was refractory, from a patient treated with antithyroid drugs. These receptors all stem from a female donor with Graves disease.

This clonotype was recorded at least ten times. The rearrangement joins TRBV7-9 to TRBJ1-4; D unresolved. Deletions cut 5 bases from V and 0 bases from J, with 10 bases between. Germline V lookup: CDR1 SEHNR, CDR2 FQNEAQ (reference sequence). The CDR3 extends over 15 amino acids. This CDR3 is CASSPTGATNEKLFF. Here the CDR3 DNA reads TGTGCCAGCAGCCCGACGGGAGCAACTAATGAAAAACTGTTTTTT.

This clonotype appeared a single time. The rearrangement uses TRBV20-1 and TRBJ2-2, with 12 bases matching TRBD2. The CDR3 sequence is 17 residues long. Unmatched junction bases numbered 3, after V lost 1 base and J lost 0 bases. CDR1 DFQATT and CDR2 SNEGSKA come from the germline V gene (reference sequence). CDR3 nucleotide sequence: TGCAGTGCTAGAGGGCTAGCGGGAGGGGCGAACACCGGGGAGCTGTTTTTT. This codes for CSARGLAGGANTGELFF.

A few counts support this clonotype. The rearrangement uses TRBV7-9 and TRBJ2-2; 14 nucleotides agree with TRBD2. This CDR3 is 17 amino acids long. V lost 4 bases and J lost 6; bases outside the gene matches: 7. Per the germline V gene, CDR1 is SEHNR and CDR2 is FQNEAQ (reference sequence). The CDR3 reads CASSSGTSGSTSGELFF. DNA of the CDR3: TGTGCCAGCAGCTCAGGGACTAGCGGGAGTACTTCCGGGGAGCTGTTTTTT.

V gene TRBV27 combines with J gene TRBJ2-7; D perhaps matches TRBD2 (5 bases). Germline assignment: CDR1 MNHEY and CDR2 SMNVEV (reference sequence). The CDR3 totals 12 residues. V shed 6 bases and J shed 4 bases, with 10 bases lying between them. The CDR3, as DNA: TGTGCCAGCAGCTCCGGGGAGTACGAGCAGTACTTC. Translated: CASSSGEYEQYF.

At least ten counts were recorded for this clonotype. This chain connects TRBV20-1 to TRBJ1-1; D is uncertain. The CDR3 sequence is 14 residues long. The V gene lost 5 bases and the J gene lost 0 bases, with 13 bases spanning the gap. Germline lookup yields CDR1 DFQATT and CDR2 SNEGSKA (reference sequence). The CDR3 sequence: CSAPKEVVNTEAFF. The CDR3 coding sequence is TGCAGTGCTCCGAAGGAAGTAGTGAACACTGAAGCTTTCTTT.

With respect to this clonotype: This may be a read error: a much more frequent sequence differs by one nucleotide. The rearrangement joins TRBV6-1 to TRBJ2-1, with 11 positions matching TRBD2. V shed 7 bases, J shed 7 bases, and the junction held 3 bases outside the gene matches. CDR3 length: 13 residues. CDR1 is MNHNS and CDR2 is SASEGT in the germline V gene. The CDR3 DNA follows: TGTGCCAGCATTACTAGCGGGAGAAATGAGCAGTTCTTC. It translates to CASITSGRNEQFF.

Ten or more counts support this clonotype. The chain combines TRBV28 with TRBJ1-4; tentative D call: TRBD1 (6 bases). Germline V gene lookup returns CDR1 MDHEN and CDR2 SYDVKM. The CDR3 extends over 13 amino acids. V lost 6 bases and J lost 6, with 11 bases in between. CDR3 protein: CASRQGKDEKLFF. CDR3 in DNA: TGTGCCAGCAGACAGGGCAAGGATGAAAAACTGTTTTTT.

Many counts were recorded for this clonotype. The chain links TRBV28 to TRBJ2-7, with TRBD1 matching 8 bases. V trimming: 8 bases; J trimming: 2 bases; junction bases outside the gene matches: 11. The CDR3 consists of 15 residues. Germline loops: CDR1 MDHEN, CDR2 SYDVKM. CDR3 nucleotide sequence: TGTGCCAGCGGGGAACAACAGGGGGGAACCTACGAGCAGTACTTC. Its protein product is CASGEQQGGTYEQYF.

This clonotype appeared a few times. The gene calls are TRBV19 and TRBJ2-7; possibly TRBD2 for D (6 bases). Trimming left V 1 base short and J 6 bases short, with 16 bases between. Germline CDR1 LNHDA, CDR2 SQIVND (reference sequence). The CDR3 sequence is 15 residues long. CDR3 DNA sequence: TGTGCCAGTAGTATAGGGACTACCACATCCGGCGAGCAGTACTTC. This sequence encodes CASSIGTTTSGEQYF.

The chain carries TRBV19 and TRBJ1-6; possibly TRBD1 for D (5 bases). Germline V lookup: CDR1 LNHDA, CDR2 SQIVND (reference sequence). CDR3 length: 20 amino acids. The V gene lost 1 base and the J gene lost 3 bases, with 22 bases spanning the gap. The CDR3 nucleotides read TGTGCCAGTAGTATAGTCATACGGGGCAGCCGGCTCGTCTATAATTCACCCCTCCACTTT. It encodes CASSIVIRGSRLVYNSPLHF.

The V and J genes are TRBV7-3 and TRBJ2-2; TRBD2 is a possible D gene (5 bases). The germline gives CDR1 SGHTA, CDR2 FQGTGA. This CDR3 has 16 amino acids. The V and J ends lost 4 bases and 5 bases respectively, with 17 bases between them. The CDR3 DNA reads as TGTGCCAGCAGCTCCCACGCGGGTGGAAAAACCGGGGAGCTGTTTTTT. Its protein is CASSSHAGGKTGELFF. The complete variable domain, with remaining parts taken from reference TRBV7-3 and TRBJ2-2, reads GAGVSQTPSNKVTEKGKYVELRCDPISGHTALYWYRQSLGQGPEFLIYFQGTGAADDSGLPNDRFFAVRPEGSVSTLKIQRTERGDSAVYLCASSSHAGGKTGELFFGEGSRLTVL.

The rearrangement uses TRBV28 and TRBJ2-5; TRBD1 matches 11 bases. The CDR3 contains 16 residues. CDR1 and CDR2 (germline): MDHEN, SYDVKM. V lost 8 bases, J lost 2 bases, and 10 bases stayed unmatched. CDR3 sequence (DNA): TGTGCCAGCTCACCCCCCGGGACAGGGGGACAAGAGACCCAGTACTTC. Translating it yields CASSPPGTGGQETQYF.

This clonotype has at least ten counts. The chain employs TRBV3-1 and TRBJ2-5, with 8 positions matching TRBD1. The CDR3 is made up of 15 amino acids. The germline CDR1 and CDR2 sequences are LGHDT and YNNKEL (reference sequence). The trim removed 2 bases at V and 5 bases at J, leaving 7 bases unmatched. CDR3 residues: CASSQIGTGGETQYF. In DNA, the CDR3 is TGTGCCAGCAGCCAAATTGGGACAGGTGGGGAGACCCAGTACTTC.

Many counts were recorded for this clonotype. The chain combines TRBV9 with TRBJ2-7, with D maybe TRBD2 (6 bases). CDR3 size: 14 residues. Germline assignment: CDR1 SGDLS and CDR2 YYNGEE. V was pared by 4 bases and J by 5 bases, with 16 bases between. The CDR3 sequence: CASSPPGGVDEQYF. The CDR3 DNA sequence: TGTGCCAGCAGCCCCCCCGGGGGAGTGGACGAGCAGTACTTC.

This clonotype was picked up many times. This rearrangement joins TRBV20-1 to TRBJ1-5; the D is unclear. CDR1 is DFQATT, CDR2 SNEGSKA, per germline (reference sequence). This CDR3 region has 15 residues. V was shortened by 2 bases and J by 4 bases, with 15 bases between the two germline ends. CDR3 sequence reads: CSARHGLIGNQPQHF. As DNA, the CDR3 is TGCAGTGCTAGACACGGACTGATAGGGAATCAGCCCCAGCATTTT.

This clonotype was seen repeatedly, ten times or more. Its ends do not fully match the called genes, so a read error is possible. The chain combines TRBV5-1 with TRBJ2-5; unclear D gene. CDR3 size: 12 residues. Germline CDR1 reads SGHRS; CDR2 reads YFSETQ. CDR3 coding DNA: TGTGCCAGCAGCTTAGATCAAGAGACCCAGTACTTC. Its translation is CASSLDQETQYF.

This chain links TRBV12-3 or TRBV12-4 with TRBJ1-1; perhaps TRBD1 as D (5 bases). V was pared by 5 bases and J by 0 bases, with 10 bases between. The CDR3 loop spans 14 amino acids. Here the CDR3 DNA reads TGTGCCAGCAGTGGGACGCGAATGAACACTGAAGCTTTCTTT. It codes for CASSGTRMNTEAFF.

This clonotype was detected ten times or more. V gene TRBV6-1 combines with J gene TRBJ2-2; TRBD1 matches 7 bases. Germline trimming cut 4 bases from V and 6 bases from J; bases unmatched to any gene: 20. CDR3 length: 19 amino acids. The germline CDR1 and CDR2 sequences are MNHNS and SASEGT. The CDR3 here is CASSGGTESLIPVAGELFF. The DNA for the CDR3 is TGTGCCAGCAGTGGAGGGACAGAAAGTCTGATTCCCGTCGCCGGGGAGCTGTTTTTT.

To note about this clonotype: This may stem from a read error, because a much larger clone lies one nucleotide away. This rearrangement joins TRBV10-3 to TRBJ2-2; TRBD2 aligns across 16 bases. Germline V gives CDR1 ENHRY, CDR2 SYGVKD. This CDR3 region has 17 residues. V lost 6 bases to trimming and J lost 6 bases; unmatched junction nucleotides: 7. CDR3 DNA sequence: TGTGCCATCAGCCTGGGACTAGCGGGAGGGCCGTCCGGGGAGCTGTTTTTT. Its protein is CAISLGLAGGPSGELFF.

This rearrangement joins TRBV20-1 to TRBJ2-1; D gene uncertain. CDR1 is DFQATT, CDR2 SNEGSKA, per germline (reference sequence). This CDR3 region has 12 residues. Trimming pared 5 bases from V and 4 bases from J, leaving 9 bases between. CDR3 DNA: TGCAGTGCTTCTGGAACTTACAATGAGCAGTTCTTC. This translates into CSASGTYNEQFF.

This clonotype turned up a few times. The CDR3 here is CASRLGGGGSYNEQFF. The CDR3 DNA follows: TGTGCCAGCAGGCTTGGCGGGGGGGGCTCCTACAATGAGCAGTTCTTC. The V call is TRBV27, the J call TRBJ2-1; 9 bases map to TRBD2. Germline V lookup: CDR1 MNHEY, CDR2 SMNVEV (reference sequence). The length of the CDR3 is 16 residues. V lost 6 bases to trimming and J lost 0 bases; unmatched junction nucleotides: 6.

This clonotype was detected ten times or more. The chain couples TRBV6-1 to TRBJ2-5; no clear D. The germline V gene has CDR1 MNHNS and CDR2 SASEGT. V dropped 3 bases and J dropped 4 bases, with 15 bases sitting between them. CDR3 length: 15 amino acids. The chain's CDR3 is CASSDLGNSGETQYF. The CDR3 region has the DNA TGTGCCAGCAGTGATTTGGGGAACAGTGGAGAGACCCAGTACTTC.

The rearrangement uses TRBV6-1 and TRBJ1-6; TRBD1 might be the D (5 bases). The CDR3 extends over 16 amino acids. Germline assignment: CDR1 MNHNS and CDR2 SASEGT. V lost 6 bases and J lost 7, with 19 bases in between. The CDR3 loop is CASSQGRERMNSPLHF. The DNA for the CDR3 is TGTGCCAGCAGCCAAGGCAGGGAAAGGATGAATTCACCCCTCCACTTT.

This chain joins TRBV15 and TRBJ1-4; D unclear. Trimming removed 6 bases from V and 14 bases from J, with 13 bases in between. The CDR3 runs 11 residues. Germline V gene lookup returns CDR1 LNHNV and CDR2 YYDKDF (reference sequence). The chain's CDR3 is CATSHSNILFF. The CDR3 DNA follows: TGTGCCACCAGTCACTCGAATATTCTGTTTTTT.

This clonotype was found a few times. The chain uses TRBV20-1 and TRBJ2-1; the D gene is possibly TRBD2 (6 bases). The CDR3 extends over 14 amino acids. CDR1 and CDR2 (germline): DFQATT, SNEGSKA (reference sequence). Deletions cut 3 bases from V and 6 bases from J, with 15 bases between. The CDR3 loop reads CSASRGAGVNEQFF. DNA for the CDR3: TGCAGTGCTAGTCGCGGGGCCGGGGTCAATGAGCAGTTCTTC.

This clonotype was seen many times. This chain links TRBV28 with TRBJ1-1; D gene uncertain. The CDR3 covers 13 residues. Germline V gives CDR1 MDHEN, CDR2 SYDVKM. V was trimmed by 2 bases and J by 6 bases, leaving 10 bases between them. DNA for the CDR3: TGTGCCAGCAGTTTAACGGATTACGCTGAAGCTTTCTTT. Translation: CASSLTDYAEAFF.

Concerning this clonotype: This likely comes from a read error, as the CDR3 has no conserved phenylalanine or tryptophan at its end. The chain employs TRBV6-4 and TRBJ1-1, with no clear D. V dropped 5 bases and J dropped 7 bases, with 11 bases sitting between them. The V gene's germline CDR1 is MRHNA and CDR2 SNTAGT. CDR3 length: 12 amino acids. This CDR3 is CASSSVGDEAFL. The CDR3 nucleotides read TGTGCCAGCAGTTCAGTCGGGGATGAAGCTTTCCTT.

This clonotype occurred a few times. This chain links TRBV4-2 with TRBJ2-2; 10 bases are a match to TRBD2. V shed 5 bases and J 3 bases; nucleotides not matched to a gene: 6. The CDR3 loop spans 16 amino acids. Germline V CDR1 and CDR2: LGHNA, YNFKEQ. The CDR3 DNA sequence: TGTGCCAGCAGCGCAGCCGGGACTAGCGACACCGGGGAGCTGTTTTTT. Encoded protein: CASSAAGTSDTGELFF.